In this sample, the clone carrying this T cell receptor beta chain turned up a few times. Its antigen is unknown. This record belongs to a study of vaccination and CD4 T cells after COVID-19. For the study at large: The post-COVID samples were taken a median about 15 weeks after diagnosis, anywhere from 35 to 161. General study points: Among convalescent patients, a median roughly 90% of reactive clones emerged only after vaccination.

Cultured CD4+ T cell DNA was sequenced using the Oncomine TCR Beta short-read assay. Each CDR3 protein gets one entry after TCRdb re-called the PCR reads with MiXCR. The table includes 15,000 to 20,000 distinct CDR3 sequences, roughly 50% detected once. Germline CDR1 reads KGHDR; CDR2 reads SFDVKD. This CDR3 comprises 15 residues. V lost 4 bases to trimming and J lost 5 bases; unmatched junction nucleotides: 4. Treatment indicated: approximately nine-day PBMC culture with coronavirus spike peptide pools or control peptides (ViraFEST assay). The sequenced sample consisted of CD4+ T cells from blood, cultured in vitro. V usage is TRBV24-1 and J usage is TRBJ1-4; 9 positions match TRBD1. The clonotype comes from a human donor who had recovered from COVID-19. In nucleotides, the CDR3 is TGTGCCACCAGTGAAGCCGGGACAGGGAATGAAAAACTGTTTTTT. Translated, it gives CATSEAGTGNEKLFF.